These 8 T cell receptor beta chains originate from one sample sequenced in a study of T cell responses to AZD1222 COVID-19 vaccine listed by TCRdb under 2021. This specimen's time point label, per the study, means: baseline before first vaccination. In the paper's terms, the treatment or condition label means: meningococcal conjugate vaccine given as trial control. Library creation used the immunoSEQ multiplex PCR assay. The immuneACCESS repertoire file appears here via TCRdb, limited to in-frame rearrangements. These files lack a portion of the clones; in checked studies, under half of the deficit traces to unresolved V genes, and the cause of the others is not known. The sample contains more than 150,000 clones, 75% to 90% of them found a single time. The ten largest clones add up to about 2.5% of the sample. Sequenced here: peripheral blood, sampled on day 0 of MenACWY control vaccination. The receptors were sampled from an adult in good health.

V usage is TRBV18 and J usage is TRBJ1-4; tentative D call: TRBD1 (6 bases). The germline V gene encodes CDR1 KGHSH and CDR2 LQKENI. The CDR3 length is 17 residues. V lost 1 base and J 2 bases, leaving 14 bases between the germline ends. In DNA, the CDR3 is TGTGCCAGCTCACCACTTGGCCAGGGGCCCACTAATGAAAAACTGTTTTTT. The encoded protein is CASSPLGQGPTNEKLFF.

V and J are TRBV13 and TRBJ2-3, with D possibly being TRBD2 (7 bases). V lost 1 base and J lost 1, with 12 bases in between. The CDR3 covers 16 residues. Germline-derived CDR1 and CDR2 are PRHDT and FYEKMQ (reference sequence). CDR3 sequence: CASSLEGRGGTDTQYF. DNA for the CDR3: TGTGCCAGCAGCTTAGAAGGGAGGGGGGGCACAGATACGCAGTATTTT. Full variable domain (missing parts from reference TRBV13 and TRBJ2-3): AAGVIQSPRHLIKEKRETATLKCYPIPRHDTVYWYQQGPGQDPQFLISFYEKMQSDKGSIPDRFSAQQFSDYHSELNMSSLELGDSALYFCASSLEGRGGTDTQYFGPGTRLTVL.

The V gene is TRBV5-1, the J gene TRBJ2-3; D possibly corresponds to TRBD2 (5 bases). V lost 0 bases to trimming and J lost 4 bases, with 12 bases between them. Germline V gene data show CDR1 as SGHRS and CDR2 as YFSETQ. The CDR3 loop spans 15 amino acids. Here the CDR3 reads CASSLAGGLADTQYF. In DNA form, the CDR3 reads TGCGCCAGCAGCTTGGCAGGAGGTCTTGCAGATACGCAGTATTTT.

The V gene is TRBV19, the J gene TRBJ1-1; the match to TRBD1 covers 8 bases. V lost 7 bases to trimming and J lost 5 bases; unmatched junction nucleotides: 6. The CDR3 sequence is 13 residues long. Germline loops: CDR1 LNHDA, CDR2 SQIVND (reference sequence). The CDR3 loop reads CASIWTGQTEAFF. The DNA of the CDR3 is TGTGCCAGTATCTGGACAGGGCAAACTGAAGCTTTCTTT. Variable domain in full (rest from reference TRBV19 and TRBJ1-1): DGGITQSPKYLFRKEGQNVTLSCEQNLNHDAMYWYRQDPGQGLRLIYYSQIVNDFQKGDIAEGYSVSREKKESFPLTVTSAQKNPTAFYLCASIWTGQTEAFFGQGTRLTVV.

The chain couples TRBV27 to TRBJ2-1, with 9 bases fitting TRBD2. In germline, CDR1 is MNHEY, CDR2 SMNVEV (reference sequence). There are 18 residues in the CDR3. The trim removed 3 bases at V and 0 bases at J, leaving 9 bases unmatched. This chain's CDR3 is CASSFSGASGDSYNEQFF. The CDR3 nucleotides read TGTGCCAGCAGTTTCTCCGGGGCTAGCGGGGACTCCTACAATGAGCAGTTCTTC.

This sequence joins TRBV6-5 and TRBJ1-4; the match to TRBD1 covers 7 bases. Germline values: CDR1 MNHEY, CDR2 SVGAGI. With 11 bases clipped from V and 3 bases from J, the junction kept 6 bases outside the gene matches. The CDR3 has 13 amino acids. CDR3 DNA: TGTGCCGCACAGGGGTGGGCTAATGAAAAACTGTTTTTT. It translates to CAAQGWANEKLFF.

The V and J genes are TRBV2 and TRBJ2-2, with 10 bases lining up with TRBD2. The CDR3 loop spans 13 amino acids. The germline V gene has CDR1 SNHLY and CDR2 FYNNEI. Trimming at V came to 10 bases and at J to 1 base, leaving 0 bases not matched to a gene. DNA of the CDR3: TGTGCCAAGCGGGGGGGGAACACCGGGGAGCTGTTTTTT. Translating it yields CAKRGGNTGELFF.

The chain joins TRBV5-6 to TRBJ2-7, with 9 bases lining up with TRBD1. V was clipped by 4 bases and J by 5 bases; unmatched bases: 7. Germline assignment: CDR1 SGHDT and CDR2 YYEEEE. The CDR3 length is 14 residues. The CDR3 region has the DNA TGTGCCAGCAGCGCCACGGACAGGGGTAACGAGCAGTACTTC. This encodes CASSATDRGNEQYF.